This T cell receptor (beta chain) was captured by sequencing in a study of T-cell reconstitution after alpha-beta-depleted transplantation in children. Only one count was recorded for this clonotype. Germline-derived CDR1 and CDR2 are LGHDT and YNNKEL (reference sequence). Trimming at V came to 4 bases and at J to 4 bases, leaving 10 bases not matched to a gene. The CDR3 totals 15 residues. Molecular barcoding with unique molecular identifiers was used for the TCRbeta library. TCRdb reprocessed the PCR reads via MiXCR and lists one record per CDR3 protein. This table holds about 240,000 distinct CDR3 sequences, around 13% found once.

This TCR was recovered from a human donor who donated a stem cell graft to a child with acute lymphoblastic leukemia. V is TRBV3-1 and J is TRBJ2-7, with 7 bases that match TRBD2. This sample comprised PBMCs from the stem cell graft donor, obtained from the stem cell graft. The CDR3 sequence: CASSPSGLGGYEQYF. The CDR3 nucleotides are TGTGCCAGCAGCCCCTCGGGGCTGGGAGGGTACGAGCAGTACTTC.